This T cell receptor beta chain came from a study of beta chain features in type 1 diabetes. At the level of the study: When patients were set against healthy donors, age, gender and cell yields were similar.

The CDR3 spans 13 residues. CDR1 is SGHAT and CDR2 is FQNNGV in the germline V gene. V was clipped by 5 bases and J by 5 bases, with 12 bases between them. Remarks on this clone: No antigen is known for it.

Study-wide results and limits: Because the template was cDNA, high-expressing cells might be over-represented. In patients and controls equally, PCR might favor templates that are shorter. Healthy donors had naive, central memory and Treg TCRB repertoires that appeared less similar than those seen among patients.

Every isolated RNA sample was fully reverse transcribed, so sequencing captured expressed TCRB transcripts. The repertoire was sequenced with immunoSEQ multiplex PCR; TCRdb's copy has only in-frame clones and lacks some. There are about 59,000 clones in the sample; approximately 59% occur only once, and 2% to 2.5% lies in the top ten. The source of this sequence is a woman aged 18-29 years in good health. Sequenced input: Tregs from blood. The chain carries TRBV11-2 and TRBJ1-1; D possibly corresponds to TRBD1 (6 bases). The CDR3 is CASSPGDGTEAFF. Here the CDR3 DNA reads TGTGCCAGCAGCCCAGGGGACGGAACTGAAGCTTTCTTT.